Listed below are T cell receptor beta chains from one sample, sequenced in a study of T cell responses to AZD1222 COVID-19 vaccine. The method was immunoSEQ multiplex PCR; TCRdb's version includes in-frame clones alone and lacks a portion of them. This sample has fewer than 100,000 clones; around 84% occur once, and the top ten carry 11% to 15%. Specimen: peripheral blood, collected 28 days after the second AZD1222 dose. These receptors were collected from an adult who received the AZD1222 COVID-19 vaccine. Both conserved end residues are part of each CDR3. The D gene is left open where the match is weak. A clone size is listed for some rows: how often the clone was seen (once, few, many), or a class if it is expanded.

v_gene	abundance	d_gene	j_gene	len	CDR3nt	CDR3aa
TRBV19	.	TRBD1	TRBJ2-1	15	TGTGCCAGTGCACTTGGACAGGGAAACTACAATGAGCAGTTCTTC	CASALGQGNYNEQFF
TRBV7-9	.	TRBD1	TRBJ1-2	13	TGTGCCAGCAGCTTCGGACAGGGGAATGGCTACACCTTC	CASSFGQGNGYTF
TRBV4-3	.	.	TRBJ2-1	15	TGCGCCAGCAGCCAGAGTGGGACACATTCTCGTGAGCAGTTCTTC	CASSQSGTHSREQFF
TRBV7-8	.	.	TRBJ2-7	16	TGTGCCAGCAGCAGAGTCCCCTCGCGGGGATTAATCGAGCAGTACTTC	CASSRVPSRGLIEQYF
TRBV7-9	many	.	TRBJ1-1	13	TGTGCCAGCAGCCCACAGGGAGATCCTGAAGCTTTCTTT	CASSPQGDPEAFF
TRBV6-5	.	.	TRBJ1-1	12	TGTGCCAGCAGTCAGACTCTCACTGAAGCTTTCTTT	CASSQTLTEAFF
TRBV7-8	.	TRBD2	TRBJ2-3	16	TGTGCCAGCAGCCCACCTAGCGGGGGATCGAGGCATACGCAGTATTTT	CASSPPSGGSRHTQYF
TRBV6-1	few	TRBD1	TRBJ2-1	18	TGTGCCAGCAGTGAGAAGGTTTACCGGACAGGACGCGACAATGAGCAGTTCTTC	CASSEKVYRTGRDNEQFF
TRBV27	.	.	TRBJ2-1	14	TGTGCCAGCAGTGCGGTTGGTTCCTACAATGAGCAGTTCTTC	CASSAVGSYNEQFF
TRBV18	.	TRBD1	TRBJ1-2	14	TGTGCCAGCTCACCGCGCTCAGGGGGCTATGGCTACACCTTC	CASSPRSGGYGYTF
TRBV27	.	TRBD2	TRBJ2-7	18	TGTGCCAGCAGTTTTCTGGGGACAGGGACTAGCGGCTCCTACGAGCAGTACTTC	CASSFLGTGTSGSYEQYF
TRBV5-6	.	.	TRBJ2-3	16	TGTGCCAGCAGCTTGGGTACACAGGGTAGCACAGATACGCAGTATTTT	CASSLGTQGSTDTQYF
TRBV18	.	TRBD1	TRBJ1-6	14	TGTGCCAGCTCACTCACAGGGGATAATTCACCCCTCCACTTT	CASSLTGDNSPLHF
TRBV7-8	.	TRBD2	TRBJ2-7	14	TGTGCCAGCAGCTTAGGTAGCGGGAACTACGAGCAGTACTTC	CASSLGSGNYEQYF
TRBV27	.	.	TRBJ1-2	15	TGTGCCAGCAGTCCCGGTTCGGGGGGGGTCTATGGCTACACCTTC	CASSPGSGGVYGYTF
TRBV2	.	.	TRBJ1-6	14	TGTGCCAGCAGTGACCGGGTCTTCAATTCACCCCTCCACTTT	CASSDRVFNSPLHF
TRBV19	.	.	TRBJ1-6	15	TGTGCCAGTACCGGAGGGGATTTATTGTATTCACCCCTCCACTTT	CASTGGDLLYSPLHF
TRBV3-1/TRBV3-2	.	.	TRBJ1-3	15	TGTGCCAGCAGCCAACAACCTTACCCCGGAAACACCATATATTTT	CASSQQPYPGNTIYF
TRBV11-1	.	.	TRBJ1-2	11	TGTGCCAGCGGCGAGGTGGGTGGCTACACCTTC	CASGEVGGYTF
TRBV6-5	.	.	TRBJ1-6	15	TGTGCCAGCAGGGGGTCTGGCATTTATAGCTTTCCCCTCCACTTT	CASRGSGIYSFPLHF
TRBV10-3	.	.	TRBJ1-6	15	TGTGCCATCAAGACGGGAAGCTCCTATAATTCACCCCTCCACTTT	CAIKTGSSYNSPLHF
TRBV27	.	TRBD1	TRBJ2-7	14	TGTGCCAGCAGTTTTCGGACAGGGGGGTCCGAGCAGTACTTC	CASSFRTGGSEQYF
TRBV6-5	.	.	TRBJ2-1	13	TGTGCCAGCAGTCACCCAAGTGGGGATGAGCAGTTCTTC	CASSHPSGDEQFF
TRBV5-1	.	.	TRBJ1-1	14	TGCGCCAGCAGCTTGAATCACTTCGATGATGAAGCTTTCTTT	CASSLNHFDDEAFF
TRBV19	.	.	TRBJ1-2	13	TGTGCCAGTAGTATAGGTTTGAACTATGGCTACACCTTC	CASSIGLNYGYTF
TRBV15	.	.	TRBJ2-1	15	TGTGCCACCAGCAGAGGTGTAGAGAGGAAGAATGAGCAGTTCTTC	CATSRGVERKNEQFF
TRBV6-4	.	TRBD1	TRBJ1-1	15	TGTGCCAGCAGAGCACAGGGGTCCCAAGGCACTGAAGCTTTCTTT	CASRAQGSQGTEAFF
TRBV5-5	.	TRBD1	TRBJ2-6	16	TGTGCCAGCAGCTTCCGGGACAGGGCTGGGGCCAACGTCCTGACTTTC	CASSFRDRAGANVLTF
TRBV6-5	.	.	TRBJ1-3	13	TGTGCCAGCAGTTACGGGGCTGGAAACACCATATATTTT	CASSYGAGNTIYF
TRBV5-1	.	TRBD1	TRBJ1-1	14	TGCGCCAGCAGCTTGGGGGACAGGGACCCTGAAGCTTTCTTT	CASSLGDRDPEAFF
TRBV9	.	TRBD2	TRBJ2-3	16	TGTGCCAGCAGCTTGGGACTAGTCGGTGGCACAGATACGCAGTATTTT	CASSLGLVGGTDTQYF
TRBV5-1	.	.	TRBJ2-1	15	TGCGCCAGCAGCTGGCTACCATCTCAAGGGAATAAGCAGTTCTTC	CASSWLPSQGNKQFF
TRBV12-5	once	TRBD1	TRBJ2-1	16	TGTGCTAGTGGTTTGACTGTAAGGACAGGCCGCAATGAGCAGTTCTTC	CASGLTVRTGRNEQFF
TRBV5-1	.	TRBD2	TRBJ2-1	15	TGCGCCAGCAGCCTTAGTACTAGCGGGAGTGTAGAGCAGTTCTTC	CASSLSTSGSVEQFF
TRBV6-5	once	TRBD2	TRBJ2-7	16	TGTGCCAGCAGTTTAACGGCAAGCGGGAGAGGGTACGAGCAGTACTTC	CASSLTASGRGYEQYF
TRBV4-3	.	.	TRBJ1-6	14	TGCGCCAGCAGCCCTGAAAGGGGTAATTCACCCCTCCACTTT	CASSPERGNSPLHF
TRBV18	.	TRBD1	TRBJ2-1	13	TGTGCCAGCTCACCAGGGACAGAGCAACGGCAGTTCTTC	CASSPGTEQRQFF
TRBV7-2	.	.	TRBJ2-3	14	TGTGCCAGCAGCTCCCCCGGGGTCACAGATACGCAGTATTTT	CASSSPGVTDTQYF
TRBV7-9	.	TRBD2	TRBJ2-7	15	TGTGCCAGCAGCCCGGGGGCGGGGGGAGTCTACGAGCAGTACTTC	CASSPGAGGVYEQYF
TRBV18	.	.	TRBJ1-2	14	TGTGCCAGCTCACCAAGCAACATTAACTATGGCTACACCTTC	CASSPSNINYGYTF
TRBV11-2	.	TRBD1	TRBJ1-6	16	TGTGCCAGCAGCTCACGGTCAGGGGGTGCTTTTTCACCCCTCCACTTT	CASSSRSGGAFSPLHF
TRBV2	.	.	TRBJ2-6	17	TGTGCCAGCAGTGTGAGTCCCCAAAGCTCTGGGGCCAACGTCCTGACTTTC	CASSVSPQSSGANVLTF
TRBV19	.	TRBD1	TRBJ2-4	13	TGTGCCAGTAGTACCGGGACAGCAAACATTCAGTACTTC	CASSTGTANIQYF
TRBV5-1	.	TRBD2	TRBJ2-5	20	TGCGCCAGCAGCTCCTTGACCTCGGGACTAGCGGGAGTTAATGGCGAGACCCAGTACTTC	CASSSLTSGLAGVNGETQYF
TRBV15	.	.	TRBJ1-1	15	TGTGCCACCAGCAGACCTCAGTGGGTGAACACTGAAGCTTTCTTT	CATSRPQWVNTEAFF
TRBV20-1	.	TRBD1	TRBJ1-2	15	TGCAGTGCTAGTCCGGGGACAGGGGTTAACTATGGCTACACCTTC	CSASPGTGVNYGYTF